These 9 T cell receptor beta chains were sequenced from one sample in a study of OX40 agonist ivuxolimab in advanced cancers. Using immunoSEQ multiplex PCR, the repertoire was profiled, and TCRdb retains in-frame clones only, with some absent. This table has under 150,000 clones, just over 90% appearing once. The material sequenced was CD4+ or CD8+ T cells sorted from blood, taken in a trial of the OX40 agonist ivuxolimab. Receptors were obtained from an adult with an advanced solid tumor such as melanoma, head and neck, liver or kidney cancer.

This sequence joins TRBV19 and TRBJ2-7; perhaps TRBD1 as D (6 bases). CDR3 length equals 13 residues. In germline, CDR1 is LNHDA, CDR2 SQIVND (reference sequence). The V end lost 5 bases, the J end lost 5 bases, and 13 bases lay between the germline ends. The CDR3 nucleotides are TGTGCCAGTAGTGGGCAGGGGATGGACGAGCAGTACTTC. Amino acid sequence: CASSGQGMDEQYF.

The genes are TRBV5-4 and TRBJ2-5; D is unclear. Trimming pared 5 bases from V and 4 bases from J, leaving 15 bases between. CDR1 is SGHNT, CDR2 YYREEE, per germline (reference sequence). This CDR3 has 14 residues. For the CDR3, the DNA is TGTGCCAGCAGTTTTCGGGCCCCGGGAGAGACCCAGTACTTC. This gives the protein CASSFRAPGETQYF.

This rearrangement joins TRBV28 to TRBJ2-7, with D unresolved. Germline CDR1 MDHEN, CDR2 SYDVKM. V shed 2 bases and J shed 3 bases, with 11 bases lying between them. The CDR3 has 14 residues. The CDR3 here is CASSLDGPFYEQYF. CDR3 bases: TGTGCCAGCAGTTTAGATGGGCCTTTCTACGAGCAGTACTTC.

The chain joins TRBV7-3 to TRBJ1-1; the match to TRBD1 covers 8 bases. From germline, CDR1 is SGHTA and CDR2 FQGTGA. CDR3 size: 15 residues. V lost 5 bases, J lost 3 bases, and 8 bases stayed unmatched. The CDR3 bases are TGTGCCAGCAGCCTGACAGGGGCTGGGGACACTGAAGCTTTCTTT. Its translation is CASSLTGAGDTEAFF.

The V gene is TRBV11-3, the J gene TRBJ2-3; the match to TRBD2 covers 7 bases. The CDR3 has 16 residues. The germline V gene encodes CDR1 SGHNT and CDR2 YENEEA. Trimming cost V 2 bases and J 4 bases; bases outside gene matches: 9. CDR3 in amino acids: CASSLSPGGRADTQYF. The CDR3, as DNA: TGTGCCAGCAGCTTATCACCGGGAGGCCGCGCAGATACGCAGTATTTT.

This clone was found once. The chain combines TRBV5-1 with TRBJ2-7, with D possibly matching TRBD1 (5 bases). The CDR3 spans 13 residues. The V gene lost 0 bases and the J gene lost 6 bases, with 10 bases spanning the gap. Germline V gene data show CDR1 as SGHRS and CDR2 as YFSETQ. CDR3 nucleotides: TGCGCCAGCAGCTTGGATCCCAGGGTCGAGCAGTACTTC. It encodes CASSLDPRVEQYF.

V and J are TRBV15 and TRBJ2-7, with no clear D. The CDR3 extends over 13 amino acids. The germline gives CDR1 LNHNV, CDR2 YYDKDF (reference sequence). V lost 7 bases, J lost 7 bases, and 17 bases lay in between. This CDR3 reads CATNIMDGREQYF. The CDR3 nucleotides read TGTGCCACCAATATCATGGACGGCAGGGAGCAGTACTTC.

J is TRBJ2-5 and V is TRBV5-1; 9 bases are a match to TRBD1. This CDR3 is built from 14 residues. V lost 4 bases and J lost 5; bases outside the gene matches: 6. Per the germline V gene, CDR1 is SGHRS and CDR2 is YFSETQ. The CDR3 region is CASSVDRGGETQYF. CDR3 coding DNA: TGCGCCAGCAGCGTGGACAGGGGCGGGGAGACCCAGTACTTC.

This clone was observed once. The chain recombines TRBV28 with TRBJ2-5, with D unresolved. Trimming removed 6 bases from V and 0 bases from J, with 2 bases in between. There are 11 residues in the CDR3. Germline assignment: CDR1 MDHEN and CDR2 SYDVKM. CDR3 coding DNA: TGTGCCAGCAGGGACCAAGAGACCCAGTACTTC. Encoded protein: CASRDQETQYF.